The clone carrying this T cell receptor (beta chain) was recorded a few times. Using its own MiXCR run on the 5' RACE reads, TCRdb lists one record per CDR3 protein. The sample shows a few hundred thousand distinct CDR3 sequences, 28% of them seen only once. Trimming shortened V by 0 bases and J by 5 bases, and 11 bases separated the two germline ends. The V gene's germline CDR1 is LNHNV and CDR2 YYDKDF (reference sequence). The CDR3 contains 14 residues. The sample is drawn from a study of T-cell memory formation after mild COVID-19. Study summary: In these data, TCR clusters were largely donor specific.

The receptor's source is an adult woman who had mild COVID-19 (a few samples of this study predate the infection). Cell type and time point are not known. Sequenced: PBMCs or a T cell subset sorted from them (not recorded which). The J gene is TRBJ2-7, the V gene TRBV15, with unresolved D. In DNA, the CDR3 is TGTGCCACCAGCAGAGATCAGGCCTCGGACGAGCAGTACTTC. Its protein product is CATSRDQASDEQYF.